The text below deals with one TCR beta chain. This sample is part of a study of cytomegalovirus exposure and HLA in healthy donors. The CDR3 spans 13 residues. V lost 5 bases, J lost 2 bases, and 1 base stayed unmatched. The V gene's germline CDR1 is SGHAT and CDR2 FQNNGV. Vbeta (60) and Jbeta (13) primers were used in the PCR. Profiling relied on immunoSEQ multiplex PCR, and the TCRdb table lists in-frame clones only, not all of them. The table lists under 200,000 clones, with approximately 0.72% in the top ten. This chain connects TRBV11-2 to TRBJ2-5; 8 bases are shared with TRBD1. The sequence was collected from a woman aged 18-29 years in good health and CMV-seropositive. The sequencing sample was made of PBMCs. The CDR3: CASSRDRQETQYF. In DNA, the CDR3 is TGTGCCAGCAGCCGGGACAGGCAAGAGACCCAGTACTTC.